This TCR beta chain originates from a study of cytomegalovirus exposure and HLA in healthy donors. On this clone: The antigen is undetermined.

The length of the CDR3 is 14 residues. Notes on the study in general: On later analysis, the bulk of CMV-associated TCR beta chains appeared to be HLA-restricted. Later analysis identified a missense DCLRE1C variant that was linked to TCR beta V- and J-gene trimming.

With 60 Vbeta and 13 Jbeta primers, the PCR was carried out. Assay used: immunoSEQ multiplex PCR; TCRdb lists only in-frame clones, some missing. This table has 150,000 to 200,000 clones, roughly 77% appearing once. The chain uses TRBV21-1 and TRBJ2-3; the tabulated D call, TRBD1, remains unverified against the DNA. TRBV21-1 is flagged as a pseudogene. The receptor comes from a woman between 45 and 60 years old in good health and CMV-seronegative. Sequencing was done on a sample of PBMCs. In nucleotides, the CDR3 is TGTGCCAGCAGCACGAGGGGGCCGACAGATACGCAGTATTTT. Protein product: CASSTRGPTDTQYF.